The sample holds one count of the clone carrying this TCR beta chain. Its antigen is as yet unknown. The sample originates from a study of CD8+ T cells in alopecia areata. Study-wide results and caveats: Expanded CD8+ clones among the top 100, as well as scalp clonality, were significantly decreased by tofacitinib. Researchers report lesional scalp, most notably alopecia totalis/universalis, outstripped normal scalp in clonality.

RNA was isolated and reverse transcribed to cDNA, the sequencing template. Measured with immunoSEQ multiplex PCR; TCRdb has only the in-frame clones, and not every one. The table has 85,000 to 95,000 clones, around 71% seen once. The germline CDR1 and CDR2 sequences are ENHRY and SYGVKD. V was shortened by 8 bases and J by 1 base, with 11 bases between the two germline ends. The CDR3 covers 13 residues. Treatment of the sample: oral pan-JAK inhibitor, 5-10 mg twice daily. Samples from alopecia areata patients were lesional scalp punch biopsies and peripheral blood. The specimen comprised CD8+ T cells sorted from blood, sampled at week 44, from a patient treated with tofacitinib. This clonotype was sampled from a human donor with alopecia areata. The rearrangement links TRBV10-3 to TRBJ1-1; perhaps TRBD1 as D (6 bases). In DNA, the CDR3 is TGTGCCATCGGGGGCGGCTGGAACACTGAAGCTTTCTTT. Amino acid sequence: CAIGGGWNTEAFF.